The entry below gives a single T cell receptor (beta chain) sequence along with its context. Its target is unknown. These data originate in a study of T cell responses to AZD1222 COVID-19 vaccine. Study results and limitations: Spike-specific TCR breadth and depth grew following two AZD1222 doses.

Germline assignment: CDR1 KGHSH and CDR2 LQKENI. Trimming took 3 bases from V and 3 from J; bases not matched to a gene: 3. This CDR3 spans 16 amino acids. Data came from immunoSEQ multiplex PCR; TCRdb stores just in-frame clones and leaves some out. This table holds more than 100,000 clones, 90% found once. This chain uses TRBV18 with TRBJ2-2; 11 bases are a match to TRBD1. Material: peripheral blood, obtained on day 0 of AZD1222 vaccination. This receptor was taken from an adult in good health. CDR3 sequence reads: CASSPGQGADTGELFF. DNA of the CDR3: TGTGCCAGCTCACCCGGACAGGGGGCGGACACCGGGGAGCTGTTTTTT. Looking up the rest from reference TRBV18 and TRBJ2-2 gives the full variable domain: NAGVMQNPRHLVRRRGQEARLRCSPMKGHSHVYWYRQLPEEGLKFMVYLQKENIIDESGMPKERFSAEFPKEGPSILRIQQVVRGDSAAYFCASSPGQGADTGELFFGEGSRLTVL.